A single T cell receptor beta chain is shown here with its context. Its matching antigen is unknown. By flow cytometry, patients selected for sequencing had shown an expansion of CD8+CD57+ cells. The use of genomic DNA as template underpinned the TCR beta VDJ and CDR3 profiling. TCRdb reprocessed the reads via MiXCR and lists one record per CDR3 protein. Of fewer than 200,000 distinct CDR3 sequences detected, less than 60% appear once; the ten largest clones hold approximately 1%. This entry comes from a study of CD8+CD57+ T cells in acquired aplastic anemia. Findings and caveats of the study: No significant patient-versus-control difference appeared in CD8+ Simpson's diversity. Over 25 shared CD8+ CDR3s appeared highly expressed within patients' immunodominant clones.

The source is a human donor with aplastic anemia. Sample: sorted CD4+, CD8+, or CD8+CD57+ T cells (not recorded which) from PBMCs.

Here the CDR3 DNA reads TGTGCCAGCAGCTTGGAGGTGGGCGGGAGGGCCGACGGGGAGCTGTTTTTT. It translates to CASSLEVGGRADGELFF. The chain has TRBV5-4 and TRBJ2-2, with 9 bases fitting TRBD2. The germline CDR1 and CDR2 sequences are SGHNT and YYREEE (reference sequence). The CDR3 is 17 amino acids. V trimming: 0 bases; J trimming: 7 bases; junction bases outside the gene matches: 10.